A single sample is the source of the 21 T cell receptor beta chains below, sequenced in a study of siplizumab effects on memory and regulatory T cells. Produced via immunoSEQ multiplex PCR; TCRdb's table is partial and in-frame only. Of 75,000 to 100,000 clones in the sample, around 94% were seen once. The source material was non-Treg CD4+ T cells sorted from blood. Receptor source: a human donor in good health.

V usage is TRBV11-3 and J usage is TRBJ2-7; either TRBD1 or TRBD2 may fit D (5 bases each). The CDR3 totals 12 residues. Germline-derived CDR1 and CDR2 are SGHNT and YENEEA. V gave up 6 bases and J gave up 7 bases, with 13 bases separating them. The CDR3 nucleotides are TGTGCCAGCAGTGTCAGAGGGGTTGAGCAGTACTTC. Translated: CASSVRGVEQYF.

The genes are TRBV19 and TRBJ2-7; either TRBD1 or TRBD2 may fit D (6 bases each). The CDR3 spans 15 residues. The V end lost 4 bases, the J end lost 0 bases, and 13 bases lay between the germline ends. The germline V gene has CDR1 LNHDA and CDR2 SQIVND (reference sequence). The CDR3 DNA reads as TGTGCCAGTAGTAAAGGGGGAGGAAGCTCCTACGAGCAGTACTTC. It translates to CASSKGGGSSYEQYF.

This clone was counted once. The chain carries TRBV7-2 and TRBJ2-5, with D unclear. The CDR3 is made up of 13 amino acids. Germline V gene lookup returns CDR1 SGHTA and CDR2 FQGNSA. Between the trimmed V and J ends, which lost 5 bases and 2 bases, there was a span of 9 bases. Here the CDR3 DNA reads TGTGCCAGCAGCCAAGGGCCTCAAGAGACCCAGTACTTC. This sequence encodes CASSQGPQETQYF.

The gene calls are TRBV5-1 and TRBJ2-5; D possibly corresponds to TRBD2 (6 bases). From germline, CDR1 is SGHRS and CDR2 YFSETQ. Trimming left V 3 bases short and J 4 bases short, with 13 bases between. The CDR3 loop spans 14 amino acids. The CDR3 DNA reads as TGCGCCAGCAGCTCCTTAGTGGGAGGAGAGACCCAGTACTTC. Translation: CASSSLVGGETQYF. The full variable domain, completed using reference TRBV5-1 and TRBJ2-5, is KAGVTQTPRYLIKTRGQQVTLSCSPISGHRSVSWYQQTPGQGLQFLFEYFSETQRNKGNFPGRFSGRQFSNSRSEMNVSTLELGDSALYLCASSSLVGGETQYFGPGTRLLVL.

V is TRBV2 and J is TRBJ1-2; TRBD1 matches at 9 bases. J gave up 11 bases and V 2 bases, and 15 bases lay outside the gene matches. This CDR3 comprises 16 residues. Germline V gene data show CDR1 as SNHLY and CDR2 as FYNNEI. Here the CDR3 reads CASSEIRGQGRFKYTF. The CDR3, as DNA: TGTGCCAGCAGTGAAATCCGGGGACAGGGTCGATTTAAGTACACCTTC.

The sample holds one count of this clone. This chain uses TRBV11-3 with TRBJ2-6; D not resolved. In germline, CDR1 is SGHNT, CDR2 YENEEA. The CDR3 contains 15 residues. The V end lost 5 bases, the J end lost 0 bases, and 8 bases lay between the germline ends. CDR3 bases: TGTGCCAGCAGCCTGGGAAGCTCTGGGGCCAACGTCCTGACTTTC. It encodes CASSLGSSGANVLTF.

A single count supports this clone. V usage is TRBV2 and J usage is TRBJ2-5; maybe TRBD2 (6 bases). This CDR3 has 15 residues. Germline assignment: CDR1 SNHLY and CDR2 FYNNEI. The V end was cut by 4 bases, the J end by 2 bases, with 14 bases between. DNA for the CDR3: TGTGCCAGCAGTGGAGTGGCGGGGCGACAAGAGACCCAGTACTTC. This sequence encodes CASSGVAGRQETQYF.

The J gene is TRBJ1-6, the V gene TRBV6-1, with D perhaps matching TRBD1 (5 bases). V lost 5 bases, J lost 0 bases, and 11 bases lay in between. This CDR3 comprises 16 residues. Germline V lookup: CDR1 MNHNS, CDR2 SASEGT. The CDR3 region has the DNA TGTGCCAGCAGTAAAGACAGCCACTCCTATAATTCACCCCTCCACTTT. This gives the protein CASSKDSHSYNSPLHF.

The chain joins TRBV13 to TRBJ1-3, with 9 bases that match TRBD1. Germline CDR1 and CDR2: PRHDT and FYEKMQ (reference sequence). This CDR3 spans 15 amino acids. The V segment lost 5 bases and the J segment 2 bases; nucleotides outside the gene matches: 4. CDR3 sequence (DNA): TGTGCCAGCAGCACCGACAGGGGGGCTGGAAACACCATATATTTT. Its protein is CASSTDRGAGNTIYF.

The sample holds one count of this clone. The chain links TRBV30 to TRBJ1-2; D not certain. The V gene lost 0 bases and the J gene lost 2 bases, with 13 bases spanning the gap. Germline CDR1 and CDR2: GTSNPN and SVGIG (reference sequence). The CDR3 is 15 amino acids. CDR3 region: CAWSVGSTTNYGYTF. Here the CDR3 DNA reads TGTGCCTGGAGTGTGGGTAGTACGACAAACTATGGCTACACCTTC.

The CDR3 loop reads CASRPTSGRHHEQYF. In DNA form, the CDR3 reads TGTGCCAGCAGGCCTACTAGCGGGAGACACCACGAGCAGTACTTC. The rearrangement joins TRBV2 to TRBJ2-7; TRBD2 agrees at 11 bases. Germline-derived CDR1 and CDR2 are SNHLY and FYNNEI. The CDR3 length is 15 residues. With 6 bases clipped from V and 5 bases from J, the junction kept 9 bases outside the gene matches.

The chain joins TRBV27 to TRBJ2-7; 10 positions match TRBD1. In germline, CDR1 is MNHEY, CDR2 SMNVEV (reference sequence). J was trimmed by 4 bases and V by 6 bases; bases with no gene match: 3. The CDR3 is 13 residues long. CDR3: CASRGQGDYEQYF. Written as DNA, the CDR3 is TGTGCCAGCAGAGGACAGGGGGATTACGAGCAGTACTTC.

The V gene is TRBV11-3, the J gene TRBJ2-3; D might be TRBD1 (5 bases). Germline V gene lookup returns CDR1 SGHNT and CDR2 YENEEA. There are 14 residues in the CDR3. V gave up 1 base and J gave up 2 bases, with 7 bases separating them. CDR3 sequence reads: CASSLAGHTDTQYF. The CDR3 DNA reads as TGTGCCAGCAGCTTAGCAGGGCACACAGATACGCAGTATTTT.

This clone was seen a handful of times. V and J are TRBV9 and TRBJ2-1; TRBD2 agrees at 11 bases. The germline V gene has CDR1 SGDLS and CDR2 YYNGEE. V shed 4 bases, J shed 6 bases, and the junction held 6 bases outside the gene matches. This CDR3 is built from 15 residues. The CDR3 nucleotides are TGTGCCAGCAGCCCCCGACTAGCGGGGAGCAATGAGCAGTTCTTC. Translating it yields CASSPRLAGSNEQFF.

J is TRBJ2-1 and V is TRBV6-5; no definite D call. V shed 4 bases and J shed 0 bases, with 10 bases lying between them. CDR3 length: 15 amino acids. The germline gives CDR1 MNHEY, CDR2 SVGAGI. The CDR3 nucleotides read TGTGCCAGCAGTTTAGTGCTAAGCTCCTACAATGAGCAGTTCTTC. Its protein product is CASSLVLSSYNEQFF.

This clone occurred once. The chain couples TRBV19 to TRBJ2-2, with D perhaps TRBD1 (5 bases). Trimming took off 3 bases at V and 2 bases at J, with 13 bases between the two ends. This CDR3 comprises 16 residues. Germline V gene sequence: CDR1 LNHDA, CDR2 SQIVND (reference sequence). This chain's CDR3 is CASSIVRVTNTGELFF. DNA of the CDR3: TGTGCCAGTAGTATCGTCAGGGTTACCAACACCGGGGAGCTGTTTTTT.

The V call is TRBV7-2, the J call TRBJ1-2; D uncertain. CDR1 and CDR2 (germline): SGHTA, FQGNSA. The V and J ends lost 5 bases and 4 bases respectively, with 11 bases between them. CDR3 length equals 13 residues. The CDR3 loop is CASSPKEVYGYTF. The CDR3 coding sequence is TGTGCCAGCAGCCCCAAGGAGGTCTATGGCTACACCTTC. Full variable domain (missing parts from reference TRBV7-2 and TRBJ1-2): GAGVSQSPSNKVTEKGKDVELRCDPISGHTALYWYRQSLGQGLEFLIYFQGNSAPDKSGLPSDRFSAERTGGSVSTLTIQRTQQEDSAVYLCASSPKEVYGYTFGSGTRLTVV.

The CDR3 region has the DNA TGTGCCACGCGAGCTTCGGACGGGGGGACCGGGGAGCTGTTTTTT. Residues: CATRASDGGTGELFF. The chain uses TRBV19 and TRBJ2-2, with 7 bases identical to TRBD2. Germline V gene data show CDR1 as LNHDA and CDR2 as SQIVND (reference sequence). The trim removed 10 bases at V and 5 bases at J, leaving 13 bases unmatched. The CDR3 has 15 residues.

The chain uses TRBV2 and TRBJ2-5; D not certain. Germline lookup yields CDR1 SNHLY and CDR2 FYNNEI. V was clipped by 0 bases and J by 9 bases, with 5 bases between them. The CDR3 loop spans 11 amino acids. The DNA of the CDR3 is TGTGCCAGCAGTGAAGCTGGAGCCCAGTACTTC. Translating it yields CASSEAGAQYF.

The rearrangement joins TRBV23-1 to TRBJ2-5, with D uncertain. TRBV23-1 is annotated as an ORF whose role is uncertain. CDR3 length equals 14 residues. Trimming removed 1 base from V and 5 bases from J, with 11 bases in between. CDR3 nucleotide sequence: TGCGCCAGCAGTCAATACCTGGAGAGGGAGACCCAGTACTTC. It is translated as CASSQYLERETQYF.

This chain links TRBV11-3 with TRBJ2-1; D not resolved. The CDR3 consists of 14 residues. Deletions cut 0 bases from V and 3 bases from J, with 6 bases between. Germline V lookup: CDR1 SGHNT, CDR2 YENEEA. DNA of the CDR3: TGTGCCAGCAGCTTAGATGGTAGCTACAATGAGCAGTTCTTC. Translation: CASSLDGSYNEQFF.